This T cell receptor (beta chain) was obtained from a study of blood T cell repertoires in COVID-19. The wider study: Sample material is recorded as cDNA or gDNA derived from T cells, B-cell-depleted T cells, or PBMCs.

Original analysis: Amplification with reference gene primers provided the estimates of nucleated cell counts. TCRdb's copy holds only in-frame clones and misses some; the assay was immunoSEQ multiplex PCR. V and J calls and clone size are given by that table; D and trimming were obtained from the DNA. This sample has around 250,000 clones, with roughly 90% found just once. CDR1 is SGHVS, CDR2 FQNEAQ, per germline. CDR3 length equals 17 residues. J lost 2 bases, V lost 2 bases, and 10 bases had no gene match. The clonotype was recovered from a man aged 55 to 69 with acute or convalescent COVID-19. The chain uses TRBV7-8 and TRBJ2-3; 7 positions match TRBD2. Sample: peripheral blood. In nucleotides, the CDR3 is TGTGCCAGCAGCTTAATAGGGGCTAGCGGCTCCACAGATACGCAGTATTTT. Translation gives CASSLIGASGSTDTQYF.